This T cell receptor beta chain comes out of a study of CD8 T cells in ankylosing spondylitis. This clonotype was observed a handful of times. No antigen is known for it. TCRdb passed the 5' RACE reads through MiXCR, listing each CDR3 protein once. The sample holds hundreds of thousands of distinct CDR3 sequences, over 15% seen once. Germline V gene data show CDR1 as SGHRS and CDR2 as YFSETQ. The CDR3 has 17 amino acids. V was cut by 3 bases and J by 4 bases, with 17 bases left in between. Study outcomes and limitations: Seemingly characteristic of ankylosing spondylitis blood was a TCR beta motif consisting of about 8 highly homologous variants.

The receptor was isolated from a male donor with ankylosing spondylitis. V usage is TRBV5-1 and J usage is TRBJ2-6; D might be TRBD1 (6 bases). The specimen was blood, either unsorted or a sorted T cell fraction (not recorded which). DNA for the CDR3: TGCGCCAGCAGCTCGGACAGTCTCCTCGCGGGGGCCAACGTCCTGACTTTC. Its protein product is CASSSDSLLAGANVLTF.